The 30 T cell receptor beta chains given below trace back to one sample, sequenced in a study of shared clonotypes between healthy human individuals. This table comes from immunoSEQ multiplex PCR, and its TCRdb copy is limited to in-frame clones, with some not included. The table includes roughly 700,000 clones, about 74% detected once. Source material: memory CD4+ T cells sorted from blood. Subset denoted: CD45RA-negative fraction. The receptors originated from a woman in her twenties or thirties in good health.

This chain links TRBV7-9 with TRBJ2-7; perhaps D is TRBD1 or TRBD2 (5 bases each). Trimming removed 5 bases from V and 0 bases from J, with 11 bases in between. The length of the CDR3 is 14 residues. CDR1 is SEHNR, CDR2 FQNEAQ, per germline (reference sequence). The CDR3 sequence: CASSPGTISYEQYF. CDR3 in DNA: TGTGCCAGCAGCCCCGGGACCATCTCCTACGAGCAGTACTTC.

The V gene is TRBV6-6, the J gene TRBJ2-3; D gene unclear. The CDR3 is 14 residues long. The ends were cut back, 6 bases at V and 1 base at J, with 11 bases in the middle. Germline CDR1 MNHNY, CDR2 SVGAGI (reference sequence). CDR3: CASSLLAGTDTQYF. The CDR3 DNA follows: TGTGCCAGCAGCTTACTCGCAGGCACAGATACGCAGTATTTT.

CDR3 DNA sequence: TGCGCCAGCAGCCCAACTTCTCCTCATACGCAGTATTTT. Its translation: CASSPTSPHTQYF. This chain uses TRBV4-1 with TRBJ2-3, with D unclear. The V end was cut by 4 bases, the J end by 7 bases, with 12 bases between. CDR3 length: 13 residues. Germline CDR1 is MGHRA and CDR2 is YSYEKL.

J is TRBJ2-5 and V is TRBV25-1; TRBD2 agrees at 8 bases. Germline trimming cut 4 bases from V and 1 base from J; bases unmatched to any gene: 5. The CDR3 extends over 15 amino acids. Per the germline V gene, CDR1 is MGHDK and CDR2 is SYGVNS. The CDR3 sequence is CASSAKRGGQETQYF. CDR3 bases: TGTGCCAGCAGTGCAAAACGGGGGGGCCAAGAGACCCAGTACTTC.

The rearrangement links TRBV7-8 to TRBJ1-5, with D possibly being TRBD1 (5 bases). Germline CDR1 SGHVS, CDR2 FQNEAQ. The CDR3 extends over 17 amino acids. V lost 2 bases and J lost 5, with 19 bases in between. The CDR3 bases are TGTGCCAGCAGCTTATTCCCTCCGGGACTGAGTGATCAGCCCCAGCATTTT. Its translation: CASSLFPPGLSDQPQHF.

The CDR3: CASRSNRGAPPWQYF. CDR3 DNA: TGTGCCAGCAGAAGTAACAGGGGGGCCCCACCGTGGCAGTACTTC. This chain uses TRBV6-6 with TRBJ2-7; 8 nucleotides agree with TRBD1. Germline trimming cut 6 bases from V and 9 bases from J; bases unmatched to any gene: 16. The germline V gene has CDR1 MNHNY and CDR2 SVGAGI (reference sequence). This CDR3 contains 15 residues.

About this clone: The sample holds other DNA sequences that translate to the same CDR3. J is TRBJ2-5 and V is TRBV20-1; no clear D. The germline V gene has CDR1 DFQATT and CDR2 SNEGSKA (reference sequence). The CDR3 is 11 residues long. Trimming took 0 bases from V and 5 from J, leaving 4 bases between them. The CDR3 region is CSAREKETQYF. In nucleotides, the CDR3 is TGCAGTGCTAGAGAAAAGGAGACCCAGTACTTC.

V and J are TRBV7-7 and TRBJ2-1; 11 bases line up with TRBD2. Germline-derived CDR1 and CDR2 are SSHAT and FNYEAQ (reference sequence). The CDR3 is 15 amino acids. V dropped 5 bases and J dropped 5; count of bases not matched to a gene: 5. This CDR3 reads CASSRGLAENNEQFF. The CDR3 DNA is TGTGCCAGCAGCAGGGGACTAGCGGAGAACAATGAGCAGTTCTTC.

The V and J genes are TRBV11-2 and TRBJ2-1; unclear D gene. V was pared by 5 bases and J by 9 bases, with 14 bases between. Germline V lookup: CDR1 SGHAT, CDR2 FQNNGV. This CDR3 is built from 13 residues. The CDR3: CASSARSRSEQFF. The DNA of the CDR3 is TGTGCCAGCAGCGCCCGAAGTAGAAGTGAGCAGTTCTTC.

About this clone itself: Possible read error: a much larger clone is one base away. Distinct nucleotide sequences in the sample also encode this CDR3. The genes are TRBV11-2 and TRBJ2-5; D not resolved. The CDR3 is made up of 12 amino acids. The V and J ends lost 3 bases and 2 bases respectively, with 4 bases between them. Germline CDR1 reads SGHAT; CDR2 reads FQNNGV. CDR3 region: CASSLDQETQYF. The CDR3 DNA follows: TGTGCCAGCAGCTTGGATCAAGAGACCCAGTACTTC.

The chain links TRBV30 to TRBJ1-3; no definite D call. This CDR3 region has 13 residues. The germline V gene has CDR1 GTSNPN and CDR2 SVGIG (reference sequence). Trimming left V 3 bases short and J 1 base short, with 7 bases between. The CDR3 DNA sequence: TGTGCCTGGAGCGGTGCTTCTGGAAACACCATATATTTT. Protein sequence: CAWSGASGNTIYF.

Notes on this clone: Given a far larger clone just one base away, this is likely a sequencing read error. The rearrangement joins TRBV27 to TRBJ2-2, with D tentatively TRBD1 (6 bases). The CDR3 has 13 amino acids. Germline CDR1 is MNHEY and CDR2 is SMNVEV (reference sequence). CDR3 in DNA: TGTACCAGCAATGACAGGTTCTCCGGGGAGCTGTTTTTT. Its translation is CTSNDRFSGELFF.

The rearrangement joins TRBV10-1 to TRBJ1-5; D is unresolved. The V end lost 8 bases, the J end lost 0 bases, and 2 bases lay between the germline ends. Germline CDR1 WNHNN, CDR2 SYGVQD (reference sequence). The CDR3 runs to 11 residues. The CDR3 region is CASASNQPQHF. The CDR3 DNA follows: TGCGCCAGCGCTAGCAATCAGCCCCAGCATTTT.

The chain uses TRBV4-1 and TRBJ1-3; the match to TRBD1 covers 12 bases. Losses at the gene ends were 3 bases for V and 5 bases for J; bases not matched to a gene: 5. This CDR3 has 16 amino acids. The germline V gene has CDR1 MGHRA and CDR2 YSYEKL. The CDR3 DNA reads TGCGCCAGCAGCCAGGCCGGGACAGGGGGCCGAAACACCATATATTTT. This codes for CASSQAGTGGRNTIYF.

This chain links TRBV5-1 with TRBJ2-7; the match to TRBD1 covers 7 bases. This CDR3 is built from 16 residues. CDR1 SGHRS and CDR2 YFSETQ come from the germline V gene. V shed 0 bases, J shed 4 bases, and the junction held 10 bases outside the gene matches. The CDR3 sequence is CASSLDPDRNSYEQYF. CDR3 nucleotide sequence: TGCGCCAGCAGCTTGGATCCGGACAGGAACTCGTACGAGCAGTACTTC.

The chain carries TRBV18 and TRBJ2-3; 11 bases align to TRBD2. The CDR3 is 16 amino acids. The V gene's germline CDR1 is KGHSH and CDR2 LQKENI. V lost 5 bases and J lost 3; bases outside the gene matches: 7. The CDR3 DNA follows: TGTGCCAGCTCATCTGGACTAGCGGGCCGAACAGATACGCAGTATTTT. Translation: CASSSGLAGRTDTQYF.

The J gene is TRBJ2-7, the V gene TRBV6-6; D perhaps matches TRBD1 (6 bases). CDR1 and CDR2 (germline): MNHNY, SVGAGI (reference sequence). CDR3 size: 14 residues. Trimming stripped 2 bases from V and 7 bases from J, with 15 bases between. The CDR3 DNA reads TGTGCCAGCAGTTACGCCCAACAGGGAAGGGAGCAGTACTTC. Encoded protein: CASSYAQQGREQYF.

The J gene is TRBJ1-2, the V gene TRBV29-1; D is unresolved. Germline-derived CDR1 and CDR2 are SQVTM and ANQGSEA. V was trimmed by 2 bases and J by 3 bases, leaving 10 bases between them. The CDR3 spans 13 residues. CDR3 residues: CSVETVTHYGYTF. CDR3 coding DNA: TGCAGCGTTGAAACAGTCACGCACTATGGCTACACCTTC.

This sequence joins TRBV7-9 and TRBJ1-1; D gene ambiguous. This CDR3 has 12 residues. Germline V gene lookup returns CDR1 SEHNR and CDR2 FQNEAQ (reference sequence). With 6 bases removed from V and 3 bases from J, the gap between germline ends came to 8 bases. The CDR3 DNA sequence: TGTGCCAGCAGTCTCACGGACACTGAAGCTTTCTTT. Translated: CASSLTDTEAFF.

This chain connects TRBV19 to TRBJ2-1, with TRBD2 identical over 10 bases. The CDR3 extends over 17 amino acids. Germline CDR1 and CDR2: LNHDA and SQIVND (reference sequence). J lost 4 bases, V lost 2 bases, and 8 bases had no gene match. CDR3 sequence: CASSILASGRVYNEQFF. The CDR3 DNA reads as TGTGCCAGTAGTATACTGGCTAGCGGGAGAGTATACAATGAGCAGTTCTTC.

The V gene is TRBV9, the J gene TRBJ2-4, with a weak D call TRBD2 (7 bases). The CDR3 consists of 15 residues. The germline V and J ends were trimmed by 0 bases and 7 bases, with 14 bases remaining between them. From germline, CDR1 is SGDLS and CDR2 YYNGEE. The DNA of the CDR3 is TGTGCCAGCAGCGTAGACGGGGGGCGCCGGAACATTCAGTACTTC. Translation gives CASSVDGGRRNIQYF.

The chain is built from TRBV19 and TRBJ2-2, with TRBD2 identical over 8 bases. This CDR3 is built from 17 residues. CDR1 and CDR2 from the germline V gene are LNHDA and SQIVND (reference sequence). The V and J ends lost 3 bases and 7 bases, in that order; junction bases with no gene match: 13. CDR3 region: CASSMAWGGRLDGELFF. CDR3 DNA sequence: TGTGCCAGTAGTATGGCTTGGGGCGGGAGGCTAGACGGGGAGCTGTTTTTT.

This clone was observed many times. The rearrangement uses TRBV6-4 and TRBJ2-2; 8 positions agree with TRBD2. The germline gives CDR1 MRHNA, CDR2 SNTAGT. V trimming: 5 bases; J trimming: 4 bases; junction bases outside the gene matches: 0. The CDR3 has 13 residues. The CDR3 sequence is CASSSGSTGELFF. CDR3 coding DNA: TGTGCCAGCAGTAGCGGGAGCACCGGGGAGCTGTTTTTT.

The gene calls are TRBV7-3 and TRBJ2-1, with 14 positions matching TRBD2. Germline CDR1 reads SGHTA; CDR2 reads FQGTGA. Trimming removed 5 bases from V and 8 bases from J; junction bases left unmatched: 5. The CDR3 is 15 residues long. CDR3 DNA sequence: TGTGCCAGCAGCCGGGGACTAGCGGGAGTAGATGAGCAGTTCTTC. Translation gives CASSRGLAGVDEQFF.

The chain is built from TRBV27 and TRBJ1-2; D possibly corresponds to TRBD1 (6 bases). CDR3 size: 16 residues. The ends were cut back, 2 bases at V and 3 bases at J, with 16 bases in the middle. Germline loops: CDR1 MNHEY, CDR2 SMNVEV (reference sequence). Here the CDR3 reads CASSLTQLQGDYGYTF. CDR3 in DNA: TGTGCCAGCAGTTTAACCCAATTACAGGGAGACTATGGCTACACCTTC.

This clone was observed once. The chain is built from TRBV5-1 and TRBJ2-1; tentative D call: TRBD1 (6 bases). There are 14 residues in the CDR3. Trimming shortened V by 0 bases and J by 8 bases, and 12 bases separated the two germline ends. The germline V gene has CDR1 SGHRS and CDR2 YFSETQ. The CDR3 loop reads CASSLGTARDEQFF. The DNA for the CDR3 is TGCGCCAGCAGCTTGGGGACAGCCCGGGATGAGCAGTTCTTC. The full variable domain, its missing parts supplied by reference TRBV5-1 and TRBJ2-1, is KAGVTQTPRYLIKTRGQQVTLSCSPISGHRSVSWYQQTPGQGLQFLFEYFSETQRNKGNFPGRFSGRQFSNSRSEMNVSTLELGDSALYLCASSLGTARDEQFFGPGTRLTVL.

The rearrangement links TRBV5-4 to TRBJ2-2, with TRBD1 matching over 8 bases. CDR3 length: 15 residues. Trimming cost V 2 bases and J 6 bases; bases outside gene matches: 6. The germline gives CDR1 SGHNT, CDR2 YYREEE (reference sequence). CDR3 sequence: CASSFGDRLAGELFF. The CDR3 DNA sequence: TGTGCCAGCAGCTTCGGGGACAGGCTCGCCGGGGAGCTGTTTTTT.

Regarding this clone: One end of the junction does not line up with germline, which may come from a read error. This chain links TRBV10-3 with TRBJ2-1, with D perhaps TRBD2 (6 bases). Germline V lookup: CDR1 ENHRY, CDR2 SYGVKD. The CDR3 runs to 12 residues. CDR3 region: CANGDSHNEQFF. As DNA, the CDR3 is TGTGCCAACGGGGACTCCCACAATGAGCAGTTCTTC.

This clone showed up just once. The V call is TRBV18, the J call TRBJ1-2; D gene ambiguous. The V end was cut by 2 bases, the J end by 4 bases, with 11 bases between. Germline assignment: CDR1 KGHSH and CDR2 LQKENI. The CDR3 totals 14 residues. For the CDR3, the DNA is TGTGCCAGCTCACCAGACGGGGATGCCTATGGCTACACCTTC. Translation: CASSPDGDAYGYTF. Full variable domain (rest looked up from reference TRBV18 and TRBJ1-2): NAGVMQNPRHLVRRRGQEARLRCSPMKGHSHVYWYRQLPEEGLKFMVYLQKENIIDESGMPKERFSAEFPKEGPSILRIQQVVRGDSAAYFCASSPDGDAYGYTFGSGTRLTVV.

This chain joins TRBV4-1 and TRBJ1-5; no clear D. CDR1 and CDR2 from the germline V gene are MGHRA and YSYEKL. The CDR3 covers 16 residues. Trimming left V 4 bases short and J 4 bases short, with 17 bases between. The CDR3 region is CASSRAAGVPNQPQHF. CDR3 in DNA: TGCGCCAGCAGCCGGGCTGCCGGGGTCCCGAATCAGCCCCAGCATTTT.